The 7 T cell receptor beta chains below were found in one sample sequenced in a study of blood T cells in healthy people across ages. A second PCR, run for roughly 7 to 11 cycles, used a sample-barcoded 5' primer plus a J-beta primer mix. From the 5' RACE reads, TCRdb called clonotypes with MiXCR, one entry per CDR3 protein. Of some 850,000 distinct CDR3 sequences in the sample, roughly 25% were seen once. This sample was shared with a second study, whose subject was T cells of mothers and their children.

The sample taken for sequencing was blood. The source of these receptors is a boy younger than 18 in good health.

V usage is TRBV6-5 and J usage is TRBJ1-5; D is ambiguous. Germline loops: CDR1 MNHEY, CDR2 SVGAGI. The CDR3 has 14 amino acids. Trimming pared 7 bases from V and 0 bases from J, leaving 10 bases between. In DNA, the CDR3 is TGTGCCAGCACTACGAAATCTAGCAATCAGCCCCAGCATTTT. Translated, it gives CASTTKSSNQPQHF.

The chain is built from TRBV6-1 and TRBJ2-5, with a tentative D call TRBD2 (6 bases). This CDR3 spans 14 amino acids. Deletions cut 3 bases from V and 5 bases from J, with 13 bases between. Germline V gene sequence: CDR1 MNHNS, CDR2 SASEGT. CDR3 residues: CASSETSPVETQYF. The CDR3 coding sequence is TGTGCCAGCAGTGAGACTAGTCCAGTTGAGACCCAGTACTTC.

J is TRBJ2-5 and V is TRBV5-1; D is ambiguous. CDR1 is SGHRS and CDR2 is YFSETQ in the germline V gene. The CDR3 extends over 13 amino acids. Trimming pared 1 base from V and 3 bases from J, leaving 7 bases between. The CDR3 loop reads CASSLYDEETQYF. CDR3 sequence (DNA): TGCGCCAGCAGCTTGTACGATGAAGAGACCCAGTACTTC.

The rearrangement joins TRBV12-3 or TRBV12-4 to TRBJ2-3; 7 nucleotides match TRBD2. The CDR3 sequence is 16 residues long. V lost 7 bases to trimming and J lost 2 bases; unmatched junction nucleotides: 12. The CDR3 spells CASMVGGTSYTDTQYF. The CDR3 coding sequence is TGTGCCAGCATGGTGGGGGGGACCTCTTACACAGATACGCAGTATTTT.

The CDR3 DNA sequence: TGCAGCGTTGGAGGAACGGGGACCAACACCGGGGAGCTGTTTTTT. This translates into CSVGGTGTNTGELFF. The chain uses TRBV29-1 and TRBJ2-2; tentatively, D is TRBD1 or TRBD2 (5 bases each). V lost 4 bases and J lost 2, with 14 bases in between. CDR1 SQVTM and CDR2 ANQGSEA come from the germline V gene. The CDR3 covers 15 residues.

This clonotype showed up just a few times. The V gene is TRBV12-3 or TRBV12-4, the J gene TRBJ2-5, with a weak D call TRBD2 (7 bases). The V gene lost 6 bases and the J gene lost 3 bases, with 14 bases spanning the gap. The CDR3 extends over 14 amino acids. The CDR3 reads CASSLQGGKETQYF. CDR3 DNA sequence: TGTGCCAGCAGCTTACAGGGAGGGAAAGAGACCCAGTACTTC.

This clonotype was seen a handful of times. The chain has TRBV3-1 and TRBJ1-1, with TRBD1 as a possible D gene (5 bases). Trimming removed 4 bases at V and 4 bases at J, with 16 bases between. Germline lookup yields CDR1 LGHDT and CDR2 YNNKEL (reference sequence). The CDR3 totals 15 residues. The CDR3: CASSPGTPGGTEAFF. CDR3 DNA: TGTGCCAGCAGCCCCGGTACCCCCGGGGGCACTGAAGCTTTCTTT.